This section outlines one TCR beta chain sequence together with its context. No antigen is known for it. Time point reported: blood from clinic visit 5 months post-surgery; TSC patient then seizure free. Only cases whose brain tissue showed the highest T cell transcript signatures were sequenced. The data were obtained in a study of brain T cells in children with intractable seizures. The repertoire was sequenced with immunoSEQ multiplex PCR; TCRdb's copy has only in-frame clones and lacks some. The sample carries about 340,000 clones, roughly 92% recorded once. Findings and caveats of the study: Absence of clones before surgery may stem from lower sequencing depth. HCMV serostatus was not known, and viral specificity came from CDR3 similarity only.

Per germline, CDR1 SQVTM and CDR2 ANQGSEA. V lost 5 bases, J lost 0 bases, and 11 bases lay in between. The CDR3 runs 15 residues. Here the sequenced sample was peripheral blood, taken 4 to 5 months after surgery. This sequence originates from a boy in the first two years of life with tuberous sclerosis and intractable seizures. The chain links TRBV29-1 to TRBJ1-6; D gene ambiguous. CDR3 in DNA: TGCAGCGTTCGGACGGGAAGCTCCTATAATTCACCCCTCCACTTT. Protein product: CSVRTGSSYNSPLHF.